The rows below give T cell receptor beta chains drawn from one sample of a study of blood T cell repertoires in COVID-19. Data came from immunoSEQ multiplex PCR; TCRdb stores just in-frame clones and leaves some out. The table includes 65,000 to 75,000 clones, 89% detected once. The sequenced sample was peripheral blood. Receptors were obtained from a woman aged 45-59 years with active COVID-19. CDR3s include the opening cysteine and the closing phenylalanine or tryptophan. A D gene is named only where the DNA matches it firmly. Size is omitted from some rows. Given values are once, few, many or a class for expanded clones.

j_call d_call v_call clone_size cdr3_aa cdr3_nt
TRBJ2-1 TRBD2 TRBV19 NA CASSSQLAGDNYPFF TGTGCCAGTAGTAGCCAGCTAGCGGGAGATAATTATCCGTTCTTC
TRBJ1-1 NA TRBV30 few CAWRQGTRTEAFF TGTGCCTGGAGGCAGGGGACTAGGACTGAAGCTTTCTTT
TRBJ2-1 NA TRBV18 NA CASSPGNEQFF TGTGCCAGCTCCCCGGGGAATGAGCAGTTCTTC
TRBJ2-7 TRBD2 TRBV7-8 NA CASSLGAGGLYEQYF TGTGCCAGCAGCTTAGGGGCGGGAGGCCTCTACGAGCAGTACTTC
TRBJ1-2 NA TRBV30 few CAWSLERRGGYTF TGTGCCTGGAGCCTAGAAAGACGCGGTGGCTACACCTTC
TRBJ2-3 TRBD2 TRBV9 NA CASSVVAGAYGTDTQYF TGTGCCAGCAGCGTAGTAGCGGGAGCCTACGGCACAGATACGCAGTATTTT
TRBJ1-2 NA TRBV30 NA CAWSGYEGRIGGYTF TGTGCCTGGAGTGGCTATGAGGGTCGGATCGGTGGCTACACCTTC
TRBJ2-3 TRBD2 TRBV28 NA CASSSSGRVRDTQYF TGTGCCAGCAGTTCTAGCGGGAGGGTGAGAGATACGCAGTATTTT
TRBJ1-4 TRBD1 TRBV2 once CASTLERGGSEKLFF TGTGCCAGCACACTAGAGAGAGGGGGCTCCGAAAAACTGTTTTTT
TRBJ1-6 TRBD1 TRBV19 NA CASSLTGTGNSPLHF TGTGCCAGTAGCCTAACCGGGACAGGAAATTCACCCCTCCACTTT
TRBJ2-1 TRBD2 TRBV28 NA CASSPPGLAGKYEQFF TGTGCCAGCAGTCCACCCGGACTAGCGGGAAAGTATGAGCAGTTCTTC
TRBJ1-1 NA TRBV11-3 NA CASSLDGRRGTEAFF TGTGCCAGCAGCTTAGATGGGAGGAGGGGAACTGAAGCTTTCTTT
TRBJ2-7 NA TRBV19 NA CASTLTQGSHEQYF TGTGCCAGTACCCTTACCCAGGGTAGCCACGAGCAGTACTTC
TRBJ1-1 TRBD1 TRBV30 NA CAWGTGVYTEAFF TGTGCCTGGGGAACAGGGGTGTACACTGAAGCTTTCTTT
TRBJ2-5 TRBD1 TRBV11-3 few CASSSRGTGGETQYF TGTGCCAGCAGCTCACGCGGGACAGGGGGAGAGACCCAGTACTTC
TRBJ2-3 NA TRBV19 few CASRSVGREASTDTQYF TGTGCCAGTAGATCGGTGGGCAGGGAGGCTAGCACAGATACGCAGTATTTT
TRBJ1-5 NA TRBV28 NA CASSLPTNQPQHF TGTGCCAGCAGTTTACCTACCAATCAGCCCCAGCATTTT
TRBJ2-5 NA TRBV10-3 NA CAIQAPQETQYF TGTGCCATCCAGGCACCCCAAGAGACCCAGTACTTC
TRBJ2-5 TRBD1 TRBV5-4 NA CASSSTGGIQETQYF TGTGCCAGCAGCTCAACAGGGGGAATCCAAGAGACCCAGTACTTC
TRBJ2-3 NA TRBV28 NA CASSLRTGPSTDTQYF TGTGCCAGCAGTTTGCGTACAGGTCCTAGCACAGATACGCAGTATTTT
TRBJ1-2 NA TRBV28 NA CASNWGTKDGYTF TGTGCCAGCAATTGGGGGACAAAGGATGGCTACACCTTC
TRBJ2-1 NA TRBV7-9 NA CASSLAGRLGNEQFF TGTGCCAGCAGCTTGGCGGGACGCCTCGGGAATGAGCAGTTCTTC
TRBJ1-1 TRBD1 TRBV25-1 NA CASILRGRGETEAFF TGTGCCAGCATCCTAAGAGGCAGGGGGGAAACTGAAGCTTTCTTT
TRBJ1-2 NA TRBV25-1 NA CASSEFSGGDYGYTF TGTGCCAGCAGTGAATTTTCCGGCGGGGACTATGGCTACACCTTC
TRBJ1-5 TRBD1 TRBV6-1 NA CASSVRDRGVGNQPQHF TGTGCCAGCAGTGTACGGGACAGGGGGGTTGGCAATCAGCCCCAGCATTTT
TRBJ2-2 TRBD1 TRBV6-5 NA CASSAGQGRVGELFF TGTGCCAGCAGCGCGGGACAGGGGAGAGTCGGGGAGCTGTTTTTT
TRBJ1-4 NA TRBV27 NA CASSFYSTNEKLFF TGTGCCAGCAGTTTCTACTCAACTAATGAAAAACTGTTTTTT
TRBJ1-2 NA TRBV30 once CAWDRTSIDGYTF TGTGCCTGGGACAGGACGTCTATTGATGGCTACACCTTC
TRBJ2-5 TRBD2 TRBV3-1/TRBV3-2 NA CASQREGHGETQYF TGTGCCAGTCAGCGGGAGGGCCACGGTGAGACCCAGTACTTC
TRBJ2-7 TRBD2 TRBV7-8 NA CASSSSGLALHEQYF TGTGCCAGCAGCTCCTCCGGACTAGCGTTACACGAGCAGTACTTC
TRBJ1-2 NA TRBV3-1/TRBV3-2 NA CASSLGEGYGYTF TGTGCCAGCAGCCTAGGGGAGGGGTATGGCTACACCTTC
TRBJ2-3 NA TRBV21-1 NA CASSERQGTDTQYF TGTGCCAGCAGCGAAAGACAGGGAACAGATACGCAGTATTTT
TRBJ1-6 NA TRBV2 NA CASRPSDSPLHF TGTGCCAGCCGTCCCTCGGATTCACCCCTCCACTTT
TRBJ1-1 NA TRBV18 NA CASSRGGTEAFF TGTGCCAGCTCGAGGGGGGGCACTGAAGCTTTCTTT
TRBJ2-1 TRBD2 TRBV27 NA CASSLQREYNEQFF TGTGCCAGCAGTTTACAGCGGGAGTACAATGAGCAGTTCTTC
TRBJ2-1 TRBD2 TRBV19 NA CASSMVSGANEQFF TGTGCCAGTAGTATGGTTAGCGGGGCCAATGAGCAGTTCTTC
TRBJ1-2 TRBD1 TRBV9 NA CASSVGTGSYGYTF TGTGCCAGCAGCGTGGGGACAGGGTCATATGGCTACACCTTC
TRBJ1-6 NA TRBV7-9 once CASSSIPGVRSPLHF TGTGCCAGCAGCTCGATCCCCGGGGTTCGCTCACCCCTCCACTTT
TRBJ2-7 NA TRBV19 NA CASSISGTSYEQYF TGTGCCAGTAGTATTTCAGGAACCTCCTACGAGCAGTACTTC
TRBJ1-1 TRBD1 TRBV3-1/TRBV3-2 NA CASRGDRGIIKNTEAFF TGTGCCAGCAGGGGGGACAGGGGGATCATTAAGAACACTGAAGCTTTCTTT
TRBJ2-3 TRBD2 TRBV7-9 NA CASSTRGTSGRTDTQYF TGTGCCAGCAGCACCAGGGGGACTAGCGGGAGAACAGATACGCAGTATTTT
TRBJ2-2 NA TRBV27 NA CASSLSILGSPAGELFF TGTGCCAGCAGTTTATCGATTTTGGGGAGTCCCGCCGGGGAGCTGTTTTTT
TRBJ1-2 NA TRBV19 NA CASSTPDRNYGYTF TGTGCCAGTAGTACACCTGACAGAAACTATGGCTACACCTTC
TRBJ1-3 TRBD1 TRBV12-5 NA CASGLVSTGVGNTIYF TGTGCTAGTGGTTTGGTATCAACAGGGGTGGGGAACACCATATATTTT
TRBJ2-6 TRBD2 TRBV4-1 NA CASSQDTSGSTGANVLTF TGCGCCAGCAGCCAAGATACTAGCGGGAGTACCGGGGCCAACGTCCTGACTTTC
TRBJ2-7 TRBD2 TRBV27 NA CASSLSGGRSSYEQYF TGTGCCAGCAGTTTATCGGGCGGGAGGAGCTCCTACGAGCAGTACTTC
TRBJ1-2 NA TRBV6-5 NA CASSYSEFDYGYTF TGTGCCAGCAGTTACTCCGAGTTTGACTATGGCTACACCTTC
TRBJ1-3 NA TRBV30 NA CAWSAGFFGSGNTIYF TGTGCCTGGAGTGCGGGATTTTTTGGCTCTGGAAACACCATATATTTT
TRBJ2-7 NA TRBV28 NA CASSPPSSPLREQYF TGTGCCAGCAGTCCGCCTTCCTCTCCTTTACGGGAGCAGTACTTC
TRBJ2-1 NA TRBV29-1 NA CSAPQDWRWSSYNEQFF TGCAGCGCTCCCCAAGACTGGCGGTGGAGCTCCTACAATGAGCAGTTCTTC
TRBJ1-4 NA TRBV18 NA CASSPQTGELFF TGTGCCAGCTCACCACAGACGGGAGAACTGTTTTTT
TRBJ2-3 NA TRBV6-6 NA CASTLGAEDTQYF TGTGCCAGCACCTTAGGGGCGGAGGATACGCAGTATTTT
TRBJ2-7 NA TRBV27 NA CASSSGSVPWEQYF TGTGCCAGCAGTTCCGGGTCAGTGCCGTGGGAGCAGTACTTC
TRBJ2-5 NA TRBV2 NA CASSEWQTQYF TGTGCCAGCAGTGAGTGGCAGACCCAGTACTTC
TRBJ2-1 TRBD2 TRBV5-1 NA CASSFLAGYNNEQFF TGCGCCAGCAGCTTCCTAGCGGGTTATAACAATGAGCAGTTCTTC